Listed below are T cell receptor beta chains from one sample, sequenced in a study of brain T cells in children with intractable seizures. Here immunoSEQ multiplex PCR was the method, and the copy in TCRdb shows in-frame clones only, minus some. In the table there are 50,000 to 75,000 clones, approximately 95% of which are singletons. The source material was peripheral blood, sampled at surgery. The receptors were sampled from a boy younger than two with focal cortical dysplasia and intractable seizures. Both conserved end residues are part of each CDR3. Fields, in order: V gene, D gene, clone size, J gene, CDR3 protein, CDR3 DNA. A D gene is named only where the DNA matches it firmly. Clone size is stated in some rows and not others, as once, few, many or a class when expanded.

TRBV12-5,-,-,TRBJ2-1,CASGLVTKVGGPHNEQFF,TGTGCTAGTGGTTTGGTAACTAAAGTAGGGGGGCCGCACAATGAGCAGTTCTTC
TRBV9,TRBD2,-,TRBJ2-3,CASGTSGGFDTQYF,TGTGCCAGCGGGACTAGCGGGGGGTTCGATACGCAGTATTTT
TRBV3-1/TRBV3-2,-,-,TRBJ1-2,CASSQDHAAQFNGYTF,TGTGCCAGCAGCCAAGATCACGCCGCGCAGTTCAATGGCTACACCTTC
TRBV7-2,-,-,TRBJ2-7,CASSLESGTNYEQYF,TGTGCCAGCAGCTTGGAATCCGGGACCAACTACGAGCAGTACTTC
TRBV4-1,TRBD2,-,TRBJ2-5,CASSQDRSLAGRLETQYF,TGCGCCAGCAGCCAAGATAGGTCCCTAGCGGGACGTTTAGAGACCCAGTACTTC
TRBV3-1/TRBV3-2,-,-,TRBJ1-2,CASSQSTGSGYTF,TGTGCCAGCAGCCAAAGTACAGGGAGTGGCTACACCTTC
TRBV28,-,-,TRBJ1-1,CASSSIRNTEAFF,TGTGCCAGCAGTTCCATCAGGAACACTGAAGCTTTCTTT
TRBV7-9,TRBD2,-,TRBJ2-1,CASSSRLAGGHLNEQFF,TGTGCCAGCAGCTCGCGACTAGCGGGGGGGCATTTGAATGAGCAGTTCTTC
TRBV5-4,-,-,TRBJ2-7,CASSLGRGPSYEQYF,TGTGCCAGCAGCTTAGGGCGGGGGCCCTCCTACGAGCAGTACTTC
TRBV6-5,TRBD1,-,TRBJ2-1,CASSYGRGNGYNEQFF,TGTGCCAGCAGTTACGGCAGGGGGAACGGGTACAATGAGCAGTTCTTC
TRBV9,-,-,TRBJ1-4,CASSAGPDSNEKLFF,TGTGCCAGCAGCGCCGGACCGGATTCTAATGAAAAACTGTTTTTT
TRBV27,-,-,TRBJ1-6,CASSLRVNSPLHF,TGTGCCAGCAGTTTAAGGGTTAATTCACCCCTCCACTTT
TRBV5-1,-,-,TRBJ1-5,CASSLDSNQPQHF,TGCGCCAGCAGCTTGGATAGCAATCAGCCCCAGCATTTT
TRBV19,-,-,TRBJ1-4,CASSMGATNEKLFF,TGTGCCAGTAGTATGGGGGCTACTAATGAAAAACTGTTTTTT
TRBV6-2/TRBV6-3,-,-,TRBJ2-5,CASSLGSQETQYF,TGTGCCAGCAGTTTAGGCAGCCAAGAGACCCAGTACTTC
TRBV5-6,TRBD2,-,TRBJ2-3,CASSPTSGVWSYTQYF,TGTGCCAGCAGTCCAACTAGCGGGGTCTGGAGTTATACGCAGTATTTT
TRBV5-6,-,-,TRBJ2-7,CASSSQSEQYF,TGTGCCAGCAGCTCCCAGAGCGAGCAGTACTTC
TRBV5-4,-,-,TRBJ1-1,CASSSDGIGEAFF,TGTGCCAGCAGCTCGGACGGGATTGGCGAAGCTTTCTTT
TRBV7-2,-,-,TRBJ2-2,CASSFFGNGELFF,-
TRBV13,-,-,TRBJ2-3,CASSWERGITDTQYF,TGTGCCAGCAGCTGGGAGAGGGGAATCACAGATACGCAGTATTTT
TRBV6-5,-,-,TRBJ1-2,CASSHLTSSLHGYTF,TGTGCCAGCAGCCATCTTACATCAAGCCTCCATGGCTACACCTTC
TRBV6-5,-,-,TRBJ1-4,CASSGFDEKLFF,TGTGCCAGCAGCGGGTTTGATGAAAAACTGTTTTTT
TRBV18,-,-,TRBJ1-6,CASSGTFNSPLHF,TGTGCCAGCTCCGGGACATTTAATTCACCCCTCCACTTT
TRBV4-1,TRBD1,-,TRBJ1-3,CASSQDLWGTGGAFSGNTIYF,TGCGCCAGCAGCCAAGACCTTTGGGGGACAGGGGGCGCCTTCTCTGGAAACACCATATATTTT
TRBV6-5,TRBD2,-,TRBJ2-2,CASISGGTGELFF,TGTGCCAGCATTAGCGGGGGCACCGGGGAGCTGTTTTTT
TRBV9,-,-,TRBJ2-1,CASSMYPGSYNEQFF,TGTGCCAGCAGCATGTACCCGGGTTCGTACAATGAGCAGTTCTTC
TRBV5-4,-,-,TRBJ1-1,CASRPERGMNTEAFF,TGTGCCAGCAGACCGGAGAGGGGAATGAACACTGAAGCTTTCTTT
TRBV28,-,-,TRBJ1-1,CASNPLMRNTEAFF,TGTGCCAGCAACCCCCTAATGAGGAACACTGAAGCTTTCTTT
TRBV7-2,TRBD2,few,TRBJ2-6,CASSLASGSGANVLTF,TGTGCCAGCAGCTTAGCTAGCGGGAGTGGGGCCAACGTCCTGACTTTC
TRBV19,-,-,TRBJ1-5,CASSGGRQPQHF,TGTGCCAGTAGTGGGGGGAGACAGCCCCAGCATTTT
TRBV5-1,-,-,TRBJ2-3,CASSPVVDRSPWDTQYF,TGCGCCAGCAGCCCCGTCGTTGACAGATCCCCGTGGGATACGCAGTATTTT
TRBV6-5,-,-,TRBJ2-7,CASSRTVDDEQYF,TGTGCCAGCAGTCGGACAGTAGACGACGAGCAGTACTTC
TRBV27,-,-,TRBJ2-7,CASSPPPRQYF,TGTGCCAGCAGTCCGCCCCCCAGGCAGTACTTC
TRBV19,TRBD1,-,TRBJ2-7,CASTPPDRREQYF,TGTGCCAGTACCCCCCCGGACAGGCGCGAGCAGTACTTC
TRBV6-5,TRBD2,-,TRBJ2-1,CASSVTSGNNEQFF,TGTGCCAGCAGCGTGACTAGCGGGAACAATGAGCAGTTCTTC
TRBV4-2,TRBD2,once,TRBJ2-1,CASSQDPVSGGEYNEQFF,TGTGCCAGCAGCCAAGATCCCGTAAGCGGGGGGGAGTACAATGAGCAGTTCTTC
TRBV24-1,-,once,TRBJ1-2,CATRKLGYTF,TGTGCCACCAGGAAACTAGGCTACACCTTC
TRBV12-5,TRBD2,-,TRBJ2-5,CASGAGGETQYF,TGTGCTAGTGGCGCGGGAGGGGAGACCCAGTACTTC
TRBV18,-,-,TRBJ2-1,CASSPSNEQFF,TGTGCCAGCTCACCTTCTAATGAGCAGTTCTTC
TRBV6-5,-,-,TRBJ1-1,CASSYSASGNTEAFF,TGTGCCAGCAGTTACTCTGCGTCGGGGAACACTGAAGCTTTCTTT